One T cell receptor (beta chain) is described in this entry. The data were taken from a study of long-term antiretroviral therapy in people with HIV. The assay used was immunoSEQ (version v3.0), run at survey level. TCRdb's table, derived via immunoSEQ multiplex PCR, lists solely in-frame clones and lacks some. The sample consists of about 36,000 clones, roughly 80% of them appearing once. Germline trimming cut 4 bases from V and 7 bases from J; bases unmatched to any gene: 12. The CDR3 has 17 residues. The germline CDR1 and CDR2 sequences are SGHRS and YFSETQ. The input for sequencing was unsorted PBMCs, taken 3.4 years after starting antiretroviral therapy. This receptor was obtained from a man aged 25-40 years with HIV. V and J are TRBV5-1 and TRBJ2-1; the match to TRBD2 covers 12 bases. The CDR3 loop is CASSPTSGSAGVNEQFF. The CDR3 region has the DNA TGCGCCAGCAGCCCGACTAGCGGGAGCGCGGGGGTTAATGAGCAGTTCTTC.